A selection of T cell receptor beta chains follows, all from one sample in a study of T-cell memory formation after mild COVID-19. TCRdb fed the 5' RACE reads into MiXCR, producing one record per CDR3 protein. The table lists about 170,000 distinct CDR3 sequences, 10% to 15% of them singletons. Specimen: PBMCs or a T cell subset sorted from them (not recorded which). The receptors stem from a man aged 18 to 30 who had mild COVID-19 (a few samples of this study predate the infection). Cell type and time point are not known. The CDR3 runs from the conserved cysteine through the conserved F or W. D genes are given only for firm matches. Rows give clone size only sometimes, using once, few, many, or a class for an expanded clone.

d_call	v_call	clone_size	j_call	cdr3_nt	cdr3_aa
-	TRBV4-3	few	TRBJ1-5	TGCGCCAGCAGCCAAGAATATTTAAGAGCTCAGCCCCAGCATTTT	CASSQEYLRAQPQHF
TRBD1	TRBV5-1	-	TRBJ1-4	TGCGCCAGCAGCAGGAACAGGGGAGAAAAACTGTTTTTT	CASSRNRGEKLFF
-	TRBV11-2	-	TRBJ2-3	TGTTCGATTGGGACAACGGATACGCAGTATTTT	CSIGTTDTQYF
TRBD1	TRBV4-3	few	TRBJ2-7	TGCGCCAGCAGCCAAGACTCTTCCGGGACAGGGGGCATCGACGAGCAGTACTTC	CASSQDSSGTGGIDEQYF
-	TRBV7-2	-	TRBJ2-2	TGTGCCAGCAGCTTAAACCCGACCGGGGAGCTGTTTTTT	CASSLNPTGELFF
-	TRBV7-9	few	TRBJ1-6	TGTGCCAGCAGCCCGATGGCGCAGAGTGCACCCCTCCACTTT	CASSPMAQSAPLHF
-	TRBV6-5	few	TRBJ1-2	TGTGCCAGCAACAACGGGGGTATTCGTGGCTACACCTTC	CASNNGGIRGYTF
-	TRBV11-2	-	TRBJ1-4	TGTGCCAGCAGCTTAGGGCAGGGGGAAAAACTGTTTTTT	CASSLGQGEKLFF
-	TRBV27	-	TRBJ2-1	TGTGCCAGCAGTTTGAGGGTGGTAGCGGCTTATAACAATGAGCAGTTCTTC	CASSLRVVAAYNNEQFF
-	TRBV18	few	TRBJ2-3	TGTGCCAGCTCACCCCGACAGAGCACAGATACGCAGTATTTT	CASSPRQSTDTQYF
TRBD2	TRBV6-5	many	TRBJ2-3	TGTGCCAGCAGTCGCGGACTAGCGGAAGATACGCAGTATTTT	CASSRGLAEDTQYF
TRBD2	TRBV20-1	many	TRBJ2-1	TGCAGTGCTAGAGATAGCCCTAGCGGATTCTACAATGAGCAGTTCTTC	CSARDSPSGFYNEQFF
-	TRBV7-9	-	TRBJ1-4	TGTGCCAGCAGCTCCCAAAGAGAAAAACTGTTTTTT	CASSSQREKLFF
-	TRBV18	few	TRBJ1-6	TGTGCCAGCTCTCCGGGGACCTATAATTCACCCCTCCACTTT	CASSPGTYNSPLHF
TRBD2	TRBV18	-	TRBJ2-1	TGTGCCAGCTCACCACTCCGCGGGGGGGCCAATGAGCAGTTCTTC	CASSPLRGGANEQFF
TRBD1	TRBV5-1	few	TRBJ1-2	TGCGCCAGCAGCTTGGATCCGGGACAGAAAAACTATGGCTACACCTTC	CASSLDPGQKNYGYTF
-	TRBV4-3	-	TRBJ1-3	TGCGCCAGCAGCCAAAACAGGGTCCCTGGAAACACCATATATTTT	CASSQNRVPGNTIYF
-	TRBV4-1	-	TRBJ1-2	TGCGCCAGCAGCCAAGAAGTCCTCCCGGGATCCTATGGCTACACCTTC	CASSQEVLPGSYGYTF
TRBD1	TRBV15	-	TRBJ2-2	TGTGCCACCAGCGGGGACAGGGCTTTTGGGGAGCTGTTTTTT	CATSGDRAFGELFF
-	TRBV4-3	few	TRBJ2-3	TGCGCCAGCAGCCGACGGGGTTTCGACACAGATACGCAGTATTTT	CASSRRGFDTDTQYF
-	TRBV15	few	TRBJ2-7	TGTGCCACCAGCTTCTCAAAGGGCTACGAGCAGTACTTC	CATSFSKGYEQYF
-	TRBV3-1	-	TRBJ1-4	TGTGCCAGCAGCCAAGGATCTTATTATGAAAAACTGTTTTTT	CASSQGSYYEKLFF
-	TRBV5-1	few	TRBJ1-4	TGCGCCAGCAGCCCCCCCTCAGCTGAAAAACTGTTTTTT	CASSPPSAEKLFF
-	TRBV30	-	TRBJ1-1	TGTGCCTGGAAATGGCAGTTAAACACTGAAGCTTTCTTT	CAWKWQLNTEAFF
TRBD1	TRBV10-3	-	TRBJ1-1	TGTGCCATCTCCGGACAGGCAAACACTGAAGCTTTCTTT	CAISGQANTEAFF
TRBD2	TRBV12-3/TRBV12-4	-	TRBJ2-7	TGTGCCAGCATGGGGGACTATCTCTACGAGCAGTACTTC	CASMGDYLYEQYF
-	TRBV6-5	few	TRBJ2-7	TGTGCCAGCAGTAGCGGGACAGCCCTCGAGCAGTACTTC	CASSSGTALEQYF
-	TRBV16	few	TRBJ2-2	TGTGCCAGCAGCCCAACCTCAGGGGCGCTCACCGGGGAGCTGTTTTTT	CASSPTSGALTGELFF
TRBD1	TRBV29-1	few	TRBJ2-1	TGCAGCGTTGAAGCCGCAGGGGGCACCTACAATGAGCAGTTCTTC	CSVEAAGGTYNEQFF
-	TRBV6-1	-	TRBJ2-7	TGTGCCAGCAGCCAGAACTCCTACGAGCAGTACTTC	CASSQNSYEQYF